This entry is about one TCR beta chain. The target antigen is unknown. This sample is drawn from a study of beta chain features in type 1 diabetes. Study background: All samples yielded around 98 million examined sorted cells.

Sequencing targeted expressed TCRB transcripts, as all isolated RNA had been reverse transcribed. Measured with immunoSEQ multiplex PCR; TCRdb has only the in-frame clones, and not every one. The top ten clones hold about 0.02% of a sample with about 900,000 clones, around a sixth of them seen once. Study-wide findings and caveats: Naive, central memory and Treg TCRB repertoires appeared more alike in patients than in healthy donors. PCR may have favored shorter templates equally in patients and controls. These data did not resolve whether HLA type affects TCRB rearrangement.

The CDR3 loop spans 13 amino acids. After removal of 0 bases from V and 4 bases from J, the junction contained 2 bases not matched to a gene. CDR1 and CDR2 (germline): SQVTM, ANQGSEA. The material sequenced was naive CD4+ T cells from blood. The gene calls are TRBV29-1 and TRBJ1-2, with 7 bases lining up with TRBD1. This clonotype was sampled from a woman aged 18-29 years in good health. The CDR3 spells CSVEEQGFYGYTF. DNA of the CDR3: TGCAGCGTTGAAGAACAGGGGTTCTATGGCTACACCTTC.